One sample yielded the 12 T cell receptor beta chains listed below, sequenced in a study of blood T cell repertoires in COVID-19. Sequencing was performed with immunoSEQ multiplex PCR; in TCRdb, only in-frame clones are kept and a portion is missing. The sample holds over 100,000 clones, roughly 85% seen once. The sample consisted of peripheral blood. These receptor sequences come from a man aged 40-49 years with acute or convalescent COVID-19.

The chain uses TRBV4-3 and TRBJ2-7, with unresolved D. V was pared by 0 bases and J by 2 bases, with 11 bases between. This CDR3 comprises 15 residues. Germline CDR1 reads LGHNA; CDR2 reads YSLEER. For the CDR3, the DNA is TGCGCCAGCAGCCAAGATCGAGGCAGAACCTACGAGCAGTACTTC. It codes for CASSQDRGRTYEQYF.

The CDR3 spells CASSLTQGIAEKLFF. CDR3 DNA sequence: TGTGCCAGCAGTCTCACACAGGGGATAGCAGAAAAACTGTTTTTT. This sequence joins TRBV6-6 and TRBJ1-4; 7 bases agree with TRBD1. This CDR3 has 15 amino acids. Germline V CDR1 and CDR2: MNHNY, SVGAGI (reference sequence). V was clipped by 5 bases and J by 8 bases; unmatched bases: 11.

J is TRBJ1-6 and V is TRBV7-9, with TRBD1 identical over 9 bases. J lost 7 bases, V lost 8 bases, and 3 bases had no gene match. This CDR3 comprises 13 residues. The germline CDR1 and CDR2 sequences are SEHNR and FQNEAQ (reference sequence). The CDR3 bases are TGTGCCAGCCAACAGGGGGCAAATTCACCCCTCCACTTT. This sequence encodes CASQQGANSPLHF.

The chain uses TRBV7-3 and TRBJ2-1, with D unclear. The CDR3 covers 15 residues. CDR1 is SGHTA, CDR2 FQGTGA, per germline. V lost 5 bases to trimming and J lost 0 bases, with 11 bases between them. The CDR3 nucleotides are TGTGCCAGCAGCCTAAGCGCTAGCTCCTACAATGAGCAGTTCTTC. This translates into CASSLSASSYNEQFF.

This sequence joins TRBV6-5 and TRBJ2-2, with TRBD2 matching over 7 bases. CDR1 and CDR2 (germline): MNHEY, SVGAGI. This CDR3 region has 13 residues. The V segment lost 6 bases and the J segment 4 bases; nucleotides outside the gene matches: 2. The CDR3 sequence is CASRASGTGELFF. The DNA for the CDR3 is TGTGCCAGCAGGGCTAGCGGCACCGGGGAGCTGTTTTTT.

V gene TRBV9 combines with J gene TRBJ2-1, with no clear D. V was shortened by 6 bases and J by 5 bases, with 18 bases between the two germline ends. The germline V gene has CDR1 SGDLS and CDR2 YYNGEE. The CDR3 length is 15 residues. The CDR3: CASTPSGSPNNEQFF. In nucleotides, the CDR3 is TGTGCCAGCACCCCCTCGGGTAGTCCCAACAATGAGCAGTTCTTC.

The rearrangement uses TRBV28 and TRBJ1-5; D might be TRBD1 (6 bases). In germline, CDR1 is MDHEN, CDR2 SYDVKM. The CDR3 covers 16 residues. Trimming cost V 6 bases and J 2 bases, with 17 bases left between them. The CDR3 loop reads CASRGTGIYGNQPQHF. The CDR3 DNA sequence: TGTGCCAGCAGAGGAACAGGGATTTATGGCAATCAGCCCCAGCATTTT.

This clone was observed once. J is TRBJ2-1 and V is TRBV7-9; TRBD1 matches at 7 bases. After removal of 5 bases from V and 1 base from J, the junction contained 8 bases not matched to a gene. The CDR3 is 16 amino acids. Germline lookup yields CDR1 SEHNR and CDR2 FQNEAQ (reference sequence). CDR3 region: CASSPKGQVSYNEQFF. CDR3 sequence (DNA): TGTGCCAGCAGCCCGAAAGGACAGGTTTCCTACAATGAGCAGTTCTTC.

The chain couples TRBV24-1 to TRBJ2-3, with 11 bases aligning to TRBD1. The germline V gene encodes CDR1 KGHDR and CDR2 SFDVKD. CDR3 size: 15 residues. With 2 bases clipped from V and 4 bases from J, the junction kept 1 base outside the gene matches. The CDR3 spells CATSDWGQGADTQYF. The CDR3 DNA is TGTGCCACCAGTGATTGGGGACAGGGGGCAGATACGCAGTATTTT.

The rearrangement links TRBV6-6 to TRBJ2-1; D is unresolved. V dropped 5 bases and J dropped 6 bases, with 8 bases sitting between them. CDR1 MNHNY and CDR2 SVGAGI come from the germline V gene (reference sequence). The CDR3 runs to 12 residues. The CDR3 is CASSGLRNEQFF. CDR3 DNA sequence: TGTGCCAGCAGTGGGCTTCGCAATGAGCAGTTCTTC.

The V gene is TRBV6-4, the J gene TRBJ1-4; TRBD1 might be the D (5 bases). CDR3 length: 13 residues. V was shortened by 3 bases and J by 8 bases, with 10 bases between the two germline ends. In germline, CDR1 is MRHNA, CDR2 SNTAGT. This chain's CDR3 is CASSEGRGEKLFF. In DNA form, the CDR3 reads TGTGCCAGCAGTGAAGGGAGGGGAGAAAAACTGTTTTTT.

V is TRBV7-9 and J is TRBJ2-1; 10 bases are shared with TRBD1. V gave up 4 bases and J gave up 4 bases; unmatched junction bases: 4. Germline-derived CDR1 and CDR2 are SEHNR and FQNEAQ (reference sequence). The CDR3 consists of 15 residues. The CDR3 reads CASSSRQGAYNEQFF. The CDR3 DNA follows: TGTGCCAGCAGCTCAAGACAGGGGGCATACAATGAGCAGTTCTTC.